These 17 T cell receptor beta chains were all obtained from the same sample, sequenced in a study of OX40 agonist ivuxolimab in advanced cancers. The protocol was immunoSEQ multiplex PCR, while the TCRdb copy is restricted to in-frame clones and leaves out a portion. The sample yields tens of thousands of clones, around 82% seen once. Source: CD4+ or CD8+ T cells sorted from blood, taken in a trial of the OX40 agonist ivuxolimab. These receptors were obtained from an adult with an advanced solid tumor such as melanoma, head and neck, liver or kidney cancer.

The table lists this clone with a few counts. The V and J genes are TRBV19 and TRBJ2-7; D uncertain. The CDR3 extends over 14 amino acids. The V end lost 1 base, the J end lost 2 bases, and 9 bases lay between the germline ends. From germline, CDR1 is LNHDA and CDR2 SQIVND (reference sequence). The CDR3 is CASSIGAGTYEQYF. CDR3 sequence (DNA): TGTGCCAGTAGTATAGGGGCTGGAACCTACGAGCAGTACTTC.

CDR3 residues: CASSPGQGLGTQYF. CDR3 in DNA: TGCGCCAGCAGCCCGGGTCAGGGGTTAGGAACCCAGTACTTC. The chain recombines TRBV23-1 with TRBJ2-5; possible D gene TRBD1, 6 bases. TRBV23-1 is known as an ORF, though its function is uncertain. The CDR3 is 14 residues long. V shed 6 bases and J shed 8 bases, with 19 bases lying between them.

A single count supports this clone. This chain connects TRBV4-1 to TRBJ2-1; D remains unclear. The CDR3 length is 15 residues. V was pared by 6 bases and J by 0 bases, with 12 bases between. The germline V gene encodes CDR1 MGHRA and CDR2 YSYEKL. The CDR3 sequence: CASRTVSSSYNEQFF. The CDR3 DNA reads TGCGCCAGCAGGACCGTGTCGAGCTCCTACAATGAGCAGTTCTTC.

The rearrangement links TRBV19 to TRBJ2-1; D not certain. Trimming removed 1 base at V and 9 bases at J, with 7 bases between. The germline V gene has CDR1 LNHDA and CDR2 SQIVND (reference sequence). This CDR3 is 12 amino acids long. As DNA, the CDR3 is TGTGCCAGTAGTATAGGTAAATCTGAGCAGTTCTTC. It encodes CASSIGKSEQFF.

The V gene is TRBV5-1, the J gene TRBJ2-1, with a weak D call TRBD1 (6 bases). CDR3 size: 12 residues. The germline CDR1 and CDR2 sequences are SGHRS and YFSETQ. Trimming took 2 bases from V and 8 from J, leaving 8 bases between them. The CDR3 loop is CASSLSGDEQFF. CDR3 sequence (DNA): TGCGCCAGCAGCTTATCAGGGGATGAGCAGTTCTTC.

This chain connects TRBV28 to TRBJ1-2, with 8 bases lining up with TRBD1. Germline trimming cut 4 bases from V and 2 bases from J; bases unmatched to any gene: 3. The CDR3 runs to 14 residues. CDR1 MDHEN and CDR2 SYDVKM come from the germline V gene. CDR3 coding DNA: TGTGCCAGCAGTTGGGGACAGGCGAACTATGGCTACACCTTC. Translating gives CASSWGQANYGYTF.

This sequence joins TRBV28 and TRBJ1-4; no clear D gene. The germline V gene encodes CDR1 MDHEN and CDR2 SYDVKM. The length of the CDR3 is 15 residues. Trimming stripped 1 base from V and 10 bases from J, with 16 bases between. The CDR3 region is CASSLSGGTIGKLFF. The CDR3 region has the DNA TGTGCCAGCAGTTTATCAGGCGGTACGATTGGAAAACTGTTTTTT.

V and J are TRBV7-8 and TRBJ2-1, with D hard to call. The CDR3 sequence is 14 residues long. Germline loops: CDR1 SGHVS, CDR2 FQNEAQ. Trimming left V 1 base short and J 8 bases short, with 12 bases between. CDR3 nucleotide sequence: TGTGCCAGCAGCTTAGTGTCCGGGTCCGATGAGCAGTTCTTC. Translated, it gives CASSLVSGSDEQFF.

The V call is TRBV19, the J call TRBJ1-1, with 7 bases identical to TRBD1. The CDR3 covers 14 residues. Trimming removed 8 bases from V and 5 bases from J; junction bases left unmatched: 11. Germline CDR1 and CDR2: LNHDA and SQIVND (reference sequence). The CDR3 coding sequence is TGTGCCAGTGGGGTGACAGGGACGGGGACTGAAGCTTTCTTT. Protein: CASGVTGTGTEAFF.

The V and J genes are TRBV9 and TRBJ1-6, with unresolved D. The V end lost 3 bases, the J end lost 10 bases, and 11 bases lay between the germline ends. The germline CDR1 and CDR2 sequences are SGDLS and YYNGEE. This CDR3 spans 13 amino acids. CDR3 sequence reads: CASSAQAGSPLHF. CDR3 DNA: TGTGCCAGCAGCGCTCAGGCGGGATCACCCCTCCACTTT.

This chain uses TRBV6-5 with TRBJ2-7; weak D call: TRBD1 (5 bases). The CDR3 loop spans 15 amino acids. Germline CDR1 reads MNHEY; CDR2 reads SVGAGI. V dropped 8 bases and J dropped 3 bases, with 20 bases sitting between them. CDR3 residues: CASRRLGAFFYEQYF. DNA of the CDR3: TGTGCCAGCCGCCGCCTAGGGGCCTTTTTCTACGAGCAGTACTTC.

Only one count was recorded for this clone. The chain is built from TRBV7-6 and TRBJ2-5; D remains unclear. Trimming took off 4 bases at V and 0 bases at J, with 6 bases between the two ends. The germline V gene encodes CDR1 SGHVS and CDR2 FNYEAQ. The CDR3 has 13 residues. The CDR3 DNA reads as TGTGCCAGCAGCTCGACGTACCAAGAGACCCAGTACTTC. This gives the protein CASSSTYQETQYF.

The chain links TRBV18 to TRBJ2-1; D is ambiguous. This CDR3 is 11 amino acids long. The V end lost 1 base, the J end lost 7 bases, and 2 bases lay between the germline ends. The germline V gene encodes CDR1 KGHSH and CDR2 LQKENI. The CDR3 region has the DNA TGTGCCAGCTCACCACGGAATGAGCAGTTCTTC. It translates to CASSPRNEQFF.

This clone was detected only once. The chain employs TRBV5-1 and TRBJ2-3; D is ambiguous. Germline assignment: CDR1 SGHRS and CDR2 YFSETQ. Trimming cost V 0 bases and J 0 bases, with 14 bases left between them. CDR3 length: 17 residues. This CDR3 reads CASSLAGLAPSTDTQYF. The CDR3 DNA follows: TGCGCCAGCAGCTTGGCCGGGTTGGCGCCTAGCACAGATACGCAGTATTTT.

The chain recombines TRBV5-1 with TRBJ2-5; no reliable D call. V was clipped by 7 bases and J by 10 bases, with 14 bases between them. CDR3 length: 11 residues. Germline-derived CDR1 and CDR2 are SGHRS and YFSETQ. CDR3 nucleotides: TGCGCCAGCGGTACCCTCGTGGGCCAGTACTTC. Amino acids: CASGTLVGQYF.

This rearrangement joins TRBV19 to TRBJ1-4; 7 bases fit TRBD1. J gave up 6 bases and V 6 bases, and 7 bases lay outside the gene matches. CDR1 is LNHDA, CDR2 SQIVND, per germline (reference sequence). This CDR3 is built from 14 residues. The CDR3 reads CASRPRQGDEKLFF. Written as DNA, the CDR3 is TGTGCCAGTAGACCTAGACAGGGCGATGAAAAACTGTTTTTT.

In its sample, this clone was seen once. The rearrangement uses TRBV28 and TRBJ1-2; no clear D gene. There are 11 residues in the CDR3. Trimming took 3 bases from V and 8 from J, leaving 7 bases between them. Germline V gene sequence: CDR1 MDHEN, CDR2 SYDVKM. The CDR3 DNA is TGTGCCAGCAGTTTCGACTCCGGCTACACCTTC. Translating it yields CASSFDSGYTF.